This T cell receptor (beta chain) was documented in a study of blood T cell repertoires in COVID-19. The assay was immunoSEQ multiplex PCR, and TCRdb's table has in-frame clones only and misses some. This repertoire shows about 490,000 clones, 80% to 90% found once; its top ten account for approximately 3.2%. Germline-derived CDR1 and CDR2 are MNHNS and SASEGT. The CDR3 has 13 amino acids. V was clipped by 6 bases and J by 6 bases, with 12 bases between them. The chain employs TRBV6-1 and TRBJ1-3; possibly TRBD1 for D (6 bases). Sequenced: peripheral blood. This TCR was recovered from a human donor in a cohort sampled during active COVID-19. This CDR3 is CASSSGETNTIYF. For the CDR3, the DNA is TGTGCCAGCAGCTCAGGGGAGACAAACACCATATATTTT.